This TCR beta chain comes out of a study of T cell responses to AZD1222 COVID-19 vaccine. Across the study: Whether given at about 4 or about 12 weeks, second doses were pooled. Findings of the study overall: Just a handful of AZD1222 recipients were seropositive at baseline.

For this clone: Its antigen is not known.

Some clones are missing from TCRdb's copy, which holds only in-frame ones; the method was immunoSEQ multiplex PCR. Of roughly 140,000 clones in the sample, 70% to 90% were seen once. The V gene's germline CDR1 is KGHDR and CDR2 SFDVKD. The CDR3 totals 14 residues. The V and J ends lost 1 base and 3 bases respectively, with 8 bases between them. The chain employs TRBV24-1 and TRBJ1-2; the D gene is possibly TRBD1 (6 bases). The material sequenced was peripheral blood, taken on day 0 of AZD1222 vaccination. The sequence derives from an adult in good health. Here the CDR3 reads CATSDFRTDYGYTF. CDR3 nucleotides: TGTGCCACCAGTGATTTCCGGACAGACTATGGCTACACCTTC.